This T cell receptor beta chain was captured by sequencing in a study of blood T cells in healthy people across ages. The study's findings and limits: Getting older went along with TCR beta diversity per million T cells dropping roughly linearly.

A second PCR, run for 7 to 11 cycles, used a sample-barcoded 5' primer plus a J-beta primer mix. One entry per CDR3 protein, called by TCRdb with MiXCR from the 5' RACE reads. The repertoire holds about 1.8 million distinct CDR3 sequences, with roughly 49% as singletons. Notes on this clonotype: Its antigen remains unidentified.

Donors were healthy Caucasian individuals from Russia aged roughly 6 to 90. Peripheral blood samples of around 9.3 milliliters were drawn from each donor. Samples each had at least 5.5 micrograms of total RNA extracted. The CDR3 is 15 residues long. Germline-derived CDR1 and CDR2 are MDHEN and SYDVKM. V gave up 3 bases and J gave up 3 bases, with 15 bases separating them. This sequence joins TRBV28 and TRBJ2-7; TRBD2 is a possible D gene (5 bases). Sequencing was done on a sample of blood. The receptor's source is a middle-aged woman in good health. The CDR3 DNA reads TGTGCCAGCAGTTTCCCCTCCCGGGGTCTCTACGAGCAGTACTTC. This translates into CASSFPSRGLYEQYF.